These 24 T cell receptor beta chains originate from one sample sequenced in a study of blood T cells in healthy people across ages. It was with a sample-barcoded 5' primer and a J-beta primer mix that a second PCR of about 6 to 11 cycles was run. TCRdb ran MiXCR on the 5' RACE reads and lists one entry per CDR3 protein. The table includes 1.5 million to 1.8 million distinct CDR3 sequences, approximately 43% detected once. The source material was blood. Receptors were obtained from a young woman in good health.

This clonotype showed up just a few times. The rearrangement uses TRBV5-1 and TRBJ2-7, with TRBD1 as a possible D gene (5 bases). Looked up from germline, CDR1 is SGHRS and CDR2 is YFSETQ. V was shortened by 0 bases and J by 6 bases, with 13 bases between the two germline ends. This CDR3 is built from 14 residues. The CDR3 DNA follows: TGCGCCAGCAGCTTGGGACAGACTGGGATCGAGCAGTACTTC. Amino acids: CASSLGQTGIEQYF.

V is TRBV20-1 and J is TRBJ1-1, with no clear D. The CDR3 is made up of 14 amino acids. Germline assignment: CDR1 DFQATT and CDR2 SNEGSKA (reference sequence). Trimming pared 4 bases from V and 4 bases from J, leaving 16 bases between. CDR3 sequence reads: CSATLEGLGTEAFF. CDR3 in DNA: TGCAGTGCTACTTTGGAGGGTTTGGGCACTGAAGCTTTCTTT.

The chain is built from TRBV7-2 and TRBJ1-2; D is perhaps TRBD1 (5 bases). Trimming removed 3 bases at V and 4 bases at J, with 21 bases between. The length of the CDR3 is 17 residues. CDR1 is SGHTA, CDR2 FQGNSA, per germline. The CDR3 DNA reads as TGTGCCAGCAGCTTCGCTGGGATCGGACACCTACCCTATGGCTACACCTTC. Protein: CASSFAGIGHLPYGYTF.

The chain employs TRBV10-3 and TRBJ2-7; TRBD2 matches 9 bases. Trimming at V came to 4 bases and at J to 1 base, leaving 2 bases not matched to a gene. Looked up from germline, CDR1 is ENHRY and CDR2 is SYGVKD. The CDR3 runs to 14 residues. The CDR3 reads CAISASGRSYEQYF. The DNA of the CDR3 is TGTGCCATCAGTGCGAGCGGGAGGTCCTACGAGCAGTACTTC.

This clonotype was seen a few times. The rearrangement uses TRBV6-5 and TRBJ1-6; D call uncertain. The germline CDR1 and CDR2 sequences are MNHEY and SVGAGI. The CDR3 loop spans 18 amino acids. Trimming left V 0 bases short and J 0 bases short, with 12 bases between. CDR3 amino acids: CASSYSEDTISYNSPLHF. In nucleotides, the CDR3 is TGTGCCAGCAGTTACTCGGAAGACACCATCTCCTATAATTCACCCCTCCACTTT.

This clonotype came up a few times. This chain joins TRBV6-2 or TRBV6-3 and TRBJ2-7, with 9 positions matching TRBD1. The germline gives CDR1 MNHEY, CDR2 SVGEGT. The CDR3 consists of 15 residues. J was trimmed by 5 bases and V by 10 bases; bases with no gene match: 15. CDR3 sequence: CATKGAGTGTHEQYF. DNA for the CDR3: TGTGCCACCAAAGGGGCAGGGACAGGGACCCACGAGCAGTACTTC.

The table lists this clonotype with a count of one. The V gene is TRBV25-1, the J gene TRBJ1-1; D uncertain. Germline CDR1 and CDR2: MGHDK and SYGVNS. V lost 4 bases to trimming and J lost 13 bases, with 16 bases between them. The CDR3 extends over 12 amino acids. The CDR3 nucleotides are TGTGCCAGCAGTGTCCGCCCCATGGAACGTTTCTTT. It is translated as CASSVRPMERFF. The entire variable domain, with the rest obtained from reference TRBV25-1 and TRBJ1-1, is as follows: EADIYQTPRYLVIGTGKKITLECSQTMGHDKMYWYQQDPGMELHLIHYSYGVNSTEKGDLSSESTVSRIRTEHFPLTLESARPSHTSQYLCASSVRPMERFFGQGTRLTVV.

This clonotype was observed a single time. The chain combines TRBV2 with TRBJ2-7; 8 nucleotides match TRBD1. Germline CDR1 reads SNHLY; CDR2 reads FYNNEI. The CDR3 is made up of 15 amino acids. V shed 6 bases, J shed 2 bases, and the junction held 9 bases outside the gene matches. CDR3 sequence reads: CASSRDRLLTYEQYF. The CDR3 DNA reads as TGTGCCAGCAGCCGGGACAGGCTTTTAACCTACGAGCAGTACTTC.

This clonotype showed up many times. The gene calls are TRBV10-3 and TRBJ2-1, with D unresolved. Trimming cost V 4 bases and J 4 bases, with 5 bases left between them. The germline V gene encodes CDR1 ENHRY and CDR2 SYGVKD. The CDR3 is made up of 12 amino acids. The CDR3 DNA is TGTGCCATCAGTGCCAGTTACAATGAGCAGTTCTTC. This codes for CAISASYNEQFF.

V is TRBV28 and J is TRBJ1-5, with a tentative D call TRBD1 (5 bases). CDR1 MDHEN and CDR2 SYDVKM come from the germline V gene. Trimming stripped 3 bases from V and 2 bases from J, with 11 bases between. The CDR3 has 15 amino acids. CDR3 loop: CASSFALGGNQPQHF. CDR3 coding DNA: TGTGCCAGCAGTTTTGCCTTGGGGGGCAATCAGCCCCAGCATTTT.

This clonotype appeared a few times. The chain couples TRBV25-1 to TRBJ1-2; possible D gene TRBD1, 6 bases. Germline V CDR1 and CDR2: MGHDK, SYGVNS. Trimming cost V 7 bases and J 5 bases, with 14 bases left between them. This CDR3 comprises 13 residues. The CDR3 is CASTRGLTYGYTF. The DNA for the CDR3 is TGTGCCAGCACCAGGGGACTGACATATGGCTACACCTTC.

The chain recombines TRBV7-2 with TRBJ2-1, with D hard to call. The CDR3 is 15 amino acids. Germline V gene sequence: CDR1 SGHTA, CDR2 FQGNSA. V shed 4 bases and J shed 4 bases, with 14 bases lying between them. CDR3 loop: CASSSDLGIYNEQFF. Here the CDR3 DNA reads TGTGCCAGCAGCTCCGACCTGGGGATATACAATGAGCAGTTCTTC.

Many counts were recorded for this clonotype. The chain employs TRBV5-1 and TRBJ1-2; TRBD1 aligns across 7 bases. Per germline, CDR1 SGHRS and CDR2 YFSETQ. The CDR3 runs 14 residues. The ends lost 1 base at V and 4 bases at J; junction bases unmatched: 4. The CDR3 nucleotides are TGCGCCAGCAGCTTGAACAGGGGAACCTATGGCTACACCTTC. It codes for CASSLNRGTYGYTF.

In this sample, this clonotype turned up a few times. This sequence joins TRBV20-1 and TRBJ2-7; TRBD2 matches at 7 bases. The V gene's germline CDR1 is DFQATT and CDR2 SNEGSKA (reference sequence). V gave up 0 bases and J gave up 4 bases; unmatched junction bases: 9. This CDR3 comprises 15 residues. DNA of the CDR3: TGCAGTGCTAGAGATACGCCTAGCGGACTATACGAGCAGTACTTC. Protein product: CSARDTPSGLYEQYF.

About this clonotype itself: This sequence may be a read error, since a much larger clone differs from it by one base. The chain uses TRBV29-1 and TRBJ2-1, with 9 bases fitting TRBD1. The germline V gene encodes CDR1 SQVTM and CDR2 ANQGSEA. Germline trimming cut 4 bases from V and 4 bases from J; bases unmatched to any gene: 17. The CDR3 totals 18 residues. The CDR3 reads CSVAKPGTGFSRYNEQFF. The CDR3, as DNA: TGCAGCGTTGCTAAACCCGGGACAGGGTTTTCGAGGTACAATGAGCAGTTCTTC.

The J gene is TRBJ2-5, the V gene TRBV6-5; the match to TRBD1 covers 8 bases. The tail of the sequence fits TRBJ2-7 better, so the J call may be wrong. This CDR3 has 16 residues. Germline lookup yields CDR1 MNHEY and CDR2 SVGAGI. The CDR3 sequence: CASSYSATGASGEQYF. Written as DNA, the CDR3 is TGTGCCAGCAGTTACTCGGCGACAGGGGCATCGGGCGAGCAGTACTTC.

This clonotype has more than one count but fewer than ten. This chain joins TRBV7-2 and TRBJ2-5; D is ambiguous. This CDR3 has 13 residues. V dropped 3 bases and J dropped 2 bases, with 7 bases sitting between them. CDR1 and CDR2 from the germline V gene are SGHTA and FQGNSA. CDR3 coding DNA: TGTGCCAGCAGCTTCTTCCTTCAAGAGACCCAGTACTTC. Translation gives CASSFFLQETQYF.

The rearrangement links TRBV27 to TRBJ1-5; no reliable D call. The V and J ends lost 2 bases and 6 bases respectively, with 11 bases between them. The CDR3 has 14 residues. Germline-derived CDR1 and CDR2 are MNHEY and SMNVEV (reference sequence). The CDR3 nucleotides read TGTGCCAGCAGTTTAAGGAGCGAAGGTCAGCCCCAGCATTTT. Residues: CASSLRSEGQPQHF.

This clonotype was counted only a few times. The chain is built from TRBV7-9 and TRBJ1-2, with D maybe TRBD1 (6 bases). The germline V gene encodes CDR1 SEHNR and CDR2 FQNEAQ (reference sequence). This CDR3 comprises 13 residues. Trimming cost V 0 bases and J 8 bases, with 10 bases left between them. CDR3 sequence reads: CASSLASQGGYTF. In DNA form, the CDR3 reads TGTGCCAGCAGCTTAGCAAGCCAGGGGGGCTACACCTTC.

Turning to this clonotype: Mismatch with germline at one junction end may stem from a read error. The chain couples TRBV6-1 to TRBJ1-2; no definite D call. The CDR3 extends over 11 amino acids. CDR1 is MNHNS, CDR2 SASEGT, per germline. CDR3 coding DNA: TGTGCCGGCAGTCCCCTCCACGGCTACACCTTC. Encoded protein: CAGSPLHGYTF.

This clonotype has only a few counts. Here the CDR3 reads CSASIATYNEQFF. CDR3 DNA sequence: TGCAGTGCTAGTATCGCGACCTACAATGAGCAGTTCTTC. The chain uses TRBV20-1 and TRBJ2-1; no reliable D call. This CDR3 contains 13 residues. V dropped 3 bases and J dropped 2 bases, with 8 bases sitting between them. Looked up from germline, CDR1 is DFQATT and CDR2 is SNEGSKA (reference sequence).

This clonotype came up a few times. V is TRBV12-3 or TRBV12-4 and J is TRBJ1-4; a possible D gene is TRBD1 (6 bases). The CDR3 has 14 residues. Trimming cost V 7 bases and J 4 bases, with 13 bases left between them. This CDR3 is CASTTEGGNEKLFF. CDR3 coding DNA: TGTGCCAGCACCACAGAGGGGGGTAATGAAAAACTGTTTTTT.

This chain joins TRBV15 and TRBJ1-5; D is undetermined. The CDR3 totals 13 residues. Germline V gene data show CDR1 as LNHNV and CDR2 as YYDKDF (reference sequence). Trimming took 4 bases from V and 4 from J, leaving 8 bases between them. The CDR3 DNA reads as TGTGCCACCAGCAAATTCGGTAATCAGCCCCAGCATTTT. This sequence encodes CATSKFGNQPQHF.

J is TRBJ1-4 and V is TRBV5-1, with D uncertain. The ends were cut back, 4 bases at V and 0 bases at J, with 16 bases in the middle. Germline V gene sequence: CDR1 SGHRS, CDR2 YFSETQ. This CDR3 region has 17 residues. The CDR3 nucleotides are TGCGCCAGCAGCCCCTGGTGGCGGTCTGCAACTAATGAAAAACTGTTTTTT. Translation gives CASSPWWRSATNEKLFF.